These 21 T cell receptor beta chains share one sample of origin, sequenced in a study of shared clonotypes between healthy human individuals. Method: immunoSEQ multiplex PCR; TCRdb's copy keeps in-frame clones and lacks some. Counted here are roughly 1,100,000 clones, approximately 72% occurring once; the ten biggest clones make up roughly 1.4%. The specimen was memory CD4+ T cells sorted from blood. Noted subset: CD45RA-negative fraction. These receptors were obtained from a man aged 18 to 29 in good health.

This chain joins TRBV19 and TRBJ1-4; D might be TRBD1 (5 bases). V lost 6 bases and J lost 5, with 13 bases in between. Germline V gene lookup returns CDR1 LNHDA and CDR2 SQIVND (reference sequence). The CDR3 is made up of 14 amino acids. The CDR3 sequence: CASSVGHRNEKLFF. The CDR3 DNA sequence: TGTGCCAGTAGCGTCGGACACCGAAATGAAAAACTGTTTTTT.

This chain uses TRBV5-1 with TRBJ2-7; 9 bases match TRBD1. In germline, CDR1 is SGHRS, CDR2 YFSETQ. The CDR3 consists of 14 residues. Losses at the gene ends were 5 bases for V and 2 bases for J; bases not matched to a gene: 5. CDR3 loop: CASRATGGTYEQYF. Written as DNA, the CDR3 is TGCGCCAGCAGAGCAACAGGGGGCACCTACGAGCAGTACTTC.

J is TRBJ2-5 and V is TRBV10-3; 7 bases fit TRBD1. This CDR3 spans 15 amino acids. The germline gives CDR1 ENHRY, CDR2 SYGVKD. With 5 bases clipped from V and 5 bases from J, the junction kept 11 bases outside the gene matches. The CDR3 region is CAISLGGMAAETQYF. Written as DNA, the CDR3 is TGTGCCATCAGTTTAGGGGGCATGGCGGCGGAGACCCAGTACTTC.

The CDR3 DNA reads as TGCGCCAGCAGCCCGGACTGGAACACCGGGGAGCTGTTTTTT. This translates into CASSPDWNTGELFF. The V gene is TRBV5-1, the J gene TRBJ2-2; a weak D match, TRBD2 (5 bases). The CDR3 length is 14 residues. V was pared by 4 bases and J by 1 base, with 8 bases between. Looked up from germline, CDR1 is SGHRS and CDR2 is YFSETQ. Full variable domain (remainder filled in from reference TRBV5-1 and TRBJ2-2): KAGVTQTPRYLIKTRGQQVTLSCSPISGHRSVSWYQQTPGQGLQFLFEYFSETQRNKGNFPGRFSGRQFSNSRSEMNVSTLELGDSALYLCASSPDWNTGELFFGEGSRLTVL.

On this clone itself: This sample also contains other DNA sequences that code for the same CDR3. The gene calls are TRBV7-2 and TRBJ1-1, with unresolved D. The germline V gene has CDR1 SGHTA and CDR2 FQGNSA. The CDR3 totals 13 residues. With 1 base removed from V and 2 bases from J, the gap between germline ends came to 5 bases. The CDR3 reads CASSLGQNTEAFF. In DNA, the CDR3 is TGTGCCAGCAGCTTAGGGCAAAACACTGAAGCTTTCTTT. Combining the CDR3 with reference TRBV7-2 and TRBJ1-1 gives the whole variable domain GAGVSQSPSNKVTEKGKDVELRCDPISGHTALYWYRQSLGQGLEFLIYFQGNSAPDKSGLPSDRFSAERTGGSVSTLTIQRTQQEDSAVYLCASSLGQNTEAFFGQGTRLTVV.

This clone was recorded at least ten times. The chain carries TRBV18 and TRBJ2-5; the D gene is possibly TRBD1 (5 bases). CDR3 length: 13 amino acids. V shed 3 bases and J shed 4 bases, with 9 bases lying between them. The germline V gene has CDR1 KGHSH and CDR2 LQKENI. CDR3 in amino acids: CASSPQGPETQYF. CDR3 sequence (DNA): TGTGCCAGCTCACCGCAGGGTCCAGAGACCCAGTACTTC.

The chain couples TRBV5-1 to TRBJ2-2, with a possible D match to TRBD2 (6 bases). Trimming removed 2 bases at V and 3 bases at J, with 11 bases between. The germline V gene encodes CDR1 SGHRS and CDR2 YFSETQ. The CDR3 sequence is 15 residues long. The DNA of the CDR3 is TGCGCCAGCAGCTTTGAGGACTACTACACCGGGGAGCTGTTTTTT. This sequence encodes CASSFEDYYTGELFF.

The J gene is TRBJ2-3, the V gene TRBV10-3, with D possibly TRBD1 on 6 matching bases. V shed 5 bases and J shed 2 bases, with 8 bases lying between them. The CDR3 sequence is 13 residues long. Germline V gives CDR1 ENHRY, CDR2 SYGVKD. The CDR3 bases are TGTGCCATCAGTACAGGGTTCACAGATACGCAGTATTTT. It yields the protein CAISTGFTDTQYF.

In its sample, this clone was seen a few times. This sequence joins TRBV11-2 and TRBJ2-7; TRBD1 or TRBD2 may be the D gene (5 bases each). Looked up from germline, CDR1 is SGHAT and CDR2 is FQNNGV. The CDR3 totals 15 residues. V was pared by 5 bases and J by 0 bases, with 14 bases between. The CDR3 loop is CASSPRAGSSYEQYF. The CDR3 DNA reads as TGTGCCAGCAGCCCCCGGGCAGGGAGCTCCTACGAGCAGTACTTC.

This clone was seen a few times. This sequence joins TRBV5-1 and TRBJ1-1; D remains unclear. V was pared by 5 bases and J by 0 bases, with 8 bases between. CDR1 is SGHRS and CDR2 is YFSETQ in the germline V gene. The CDR3 runs to 13 residues. The DNA for the CDR3 is TGCGCCAGCAGAGGACGCATGAACACTGAAGCTTTCTTT. Protein: CASRGRMNTEAFF.

The genes are TRBV5-1 and TRBJ2-5, with 8 positions matching TRBD1. The J segment lost 5 bases and the V segment lost 0 bases, leaving 9 bases of the junction unmatched. The CDR3 spans 16 residues. CDR1 and CDR2 (germline): SGHRS, YFSETQ. The CDR3 DNA is TGCGCCAGCAGCTTGGCAGGACAGGGCTCGGTGGAGACCCAGTACTTC. Protein: CASSLAGQGSVETQYF.

This chain connects TRBV5-1 to TRBJ2-1; 9 bases agree with TRBD2. V shed 5 bases, J shed 6 bases, and the junction held 9 bases outside the gene matches. CDR3 length: 15 amino acids. From germline, CDR1 is SGHRS and CDR2 YFSETQ. The CDR3 is CASSGGGAQANEQFF. In DNA form, the CDR3 reads TGCGCCAGCAGTGGCGGGGGGGCCCAGGCCAATGAGCAGTTCTTC.

The chain employs TRBV5-1 and TRBJ2-2; a weak D match, TRBD1 (6 bases). Trimming pared 6 bases from V and 0 bases from J, leaving 9 bases between. The CDR3 covers 14 residues. Germline V gene lookup returns CDR1 SGHRS and CDR2 YFSETQ. The CDR3 DNA reads TGCGCCAGCATATCAGGGGCGAACACCGGGGAGCTGTTTTTT. It encodes CASISGANTGELFF.

Here the CDR3 reads CASSEGPHPTNYGYTF. The CDR3 bases are TGTGCCAGCAGCGAGGGGCCACATCCTACTAACTATGGCTACACCTTC. This chain connects TRBV11-3 to TRBJ1-2; a possible D gene is TRBD1 (5 bases). Germline loops: CDR1 SGHNT, CDR2 YENEEA. The V gene lost 5 bases and the J gene lost 0 bases, with 16 bases spanning the gap. This CDR3 is built from 16 residues.

J is TRBJ2-6 and V is TRBV5-1, with a tentative D call TRBD2 (5 bases). CDR1 is SGHRS, CDR2 YFSETQ, per germline. There are 15 residues in the CDR3. Trimming pared 5 bases from V and 0 bases from J, leaving 9 bases between. CDR3 amino acids: CASRLGGSGANVLTF. The CDR3 DNA reads as TGCGCCAGCAGATTAGGAGGCTCTGGGGCCAACGTCCTGACTTTC.

This clone was seen a handful of times. This CDR3 reads CASTGIDYGYTF. The CDR3 coding sequence is TGTGCTTCGACAGGGATTGACTATGGCTACACCTTC. This chain connects TRBV25-1 to TRBJ1-2; the match to TRBD1 covers 7 bases. Germline values: CDR1 MGHDK, CDR2 SYGVNS. CDR3 length: 12 amino acids.

V is TRBV5-1 and J is TRBJ2-2; D is uncertain. The germline gives CDR1 SGHRS, CDR2 YFSETQ. The CDR3 is 15 residues long. Trimming stripped 1 base from V and 0 bases from J, with 7 bases between. In nucleotides, the CDR3 is TGCGCCAGCAGCTTGTTCGCGACGAACACCGGGGAGCTGTTTTTT. Its protein product is CASSLFATNTGELFF.

The chain uses TRBV18 and TRBJ2-2; 8 nucleotides match TRBD2. V was clipped by 3 bases and J by 4 bases; unmatched bases: 4. Germline V gene sequence: CDR1 KGHSH, CDR2 LQKENI. The CDR3 contains 15 residues. CDR3 DNA sequence: TGTGCCAGCTCACCGGGACTAGTTACCACCGGGGAGCTGTTTTTT. It translates to CASSPGLVTTGELFF.

A word on this clone: Within the sample, other DNA sequences also encode this same CDR3. The chain carries TRBV15 and TRBJ1-1; weak D call: TRBD1 (6 bases). V lost 0 bases, J lost 8 bases, and 13 bases lay in between. The CDR3 is 14 amino acids. Germline V gene data show CDR1 as LNHNV and CDR2 as YYDKDF (reference sequence). CDR3 amino acids: CATSRDRTATEAFF. CDR3 sequence (DNA): TGTGCCACCAGCAGAGACCGGACAGCGACGGAAGCTTTCTTT.

This sequence joins TRBV2 and TRBJ2-5; 7 nucleotides line up with TRBD1. The V and J ends lost 7 bases and 1 base, in that order; junction bases with no gene match: 3. Germline V lookup: CDR1 SNHLY, CDR2 FYNNEI. This CDR3 is 13 amino acids long. CDR3 sequence: CASKYRGQETQYF. CDR3 bases: TGTGCCAGCAAGTACAGGGGCCAAGAGACCCAGTACTTC.

The chain uses TRBV29-1 and TRBJ2-7; 7 nucleotides line up with TRBD2. Germline V gene data show CDR1 as SQVTM and CDR2 as ANQGSEA. Trimming removed 1 base from V and 0 bases from J; junction bases left unmatched: 9. The CDR3 extends over 16 amino acids. The CDR3 DNA is TGCAGCGTTGAAGGGGAGGGGAAAGCCAGCTCCTACGAGCAGTACTTC. Its protein product is CSVEGEGKASSYEQYF.